This T cell receptor (beta chain) was identified during a study of cytotoxic CD8 clonotypes in ibrutinib-treated CLL. Looked up from germline, CDR1 is MGHRA and CDR2 is YSYEKL. The ends were cut back, 3 bases at V and 1 base at J, with 6 bases in the middle. This CDR3 has 14 amino acids. In its sample, this clone was seen once. Its antigen remains unidentified. TCRdb keeps only in-frame clones here, not all; method: immunoSEQ multiplex PCR. The sample contains about 140,000 clones, around 82% of which appear only once. Notes on the study in general: At progression, clonality fell back toward baseline after rising at ibrutinib response.

Sequenced material: PBMCs, taken after 36 months of ibrutinib treatment. The origin of this receptor is a human donor with chronic lymphocytic leukemia. This sequence joins TRBV4-1 and TRBJ1-4, with D perhaps matching TRBD1 (5 bases). In DNA form, the CDR3 reads TGCGCCAGCAGCCACGGGGGAACTAATGAAAAACTGTTTTTT. Residues: CASSHGGTNEKLFF.